These 31 T cell receptor beta chains share one sample of origin, sequenced in a study of blood T cell repertoires in COVID-19. Generated by immunoSEQ multiplex PCR, the TCRdb table keeps only in-frame clones and is missing some. The sample includes under 250,000 clones, around 83% of them seen just once. The sample comprised peripheral blood. These receptors came from a woman aged 50 to 65 with acute or convalescent COVID-19.

The V gene is TRBV19, the J gene TRBJ2-1; 16 bases are shared with TRBD2. CDR1 and CDR2 (germline): LNHDA, SQIVND (reference sequence). This CDR3 comprises 18 residues. With V trimmed by 3 bases and J by 2 bases, 4 bases remained unmatched. CDR3 in DNA: TGTGCCAGTAGTATGGGACTAGCGGGAGGGCCCCCCTACAATGAGCAGTTCTTC. Encoded protein: CASSMGLAGGPPYNEQFF. The complete variable domain, with remaining parts taken from reference TRBV19 and TRBJ2-1, reads DGGITQSPKYLFRKEGQNVTLSCEQNLNHDAMYWYRQDPGQGLRLIYYSQIVNDFQKGDIAEGYSVSREKKESFPLTVTSAQKNPTAFYLCASSMGLAGGPPYNEQFFGPGTRLTVL.

This clone occurred many times. J is TRBJ2-5 and V is TRBV29-1; 9 bases map to TRBD2. The CDR3 runs to 12 residues. The trim removed 4 bases at V and 5 bases at J, leaving 2 bases unmatched. Germline CDR1 reads SQVTM; CDR2 reads ANQGSEA. The DNA of the CDR3 is TGCAGCGTTGTAGCGGGAGATGAGACCCAGTACTTC. It encodes CSVVAGDETQYF.

This clone was seen only once. This sequence joins TRBV3-1 (or the pseudogene TRBV3-2) and TRBJ2-2, with 14 bases aligning to TRBD2. Germline-derived CDR1 and CDR2 are LGHDT and YNNKEL (reference sequence). This CDR3 region has 18 residues. With V trimmed by 2 bases and J by 5 bases, 7 bases remained unmatched. The CDR3 bases are TGTGCCAGCAGCCAACCCGGGACTAGCGGGAGATGGACCGGGGAGCTGTTTTTT. Translating it yields CASSQPGTSGRWTGELFF.

The chain combines TRBV18 with TRBJ2-3; 8 positions match TRBD1. This CDR3 has 15 residues. CDR1 is KGHSH, CDR2 LQKENI, per germline. The V segment lost 2 bases and the J segment 4 bases; nucleotides outside the gene matches: 5. CDR3 sequence reads: CASSPTRGLADTQYF. CDR3 in DNA: TGTGCCAGCTCACCAACCAGGGGGCTGGCAGATACGCAGTATTTT.

This chain uses TRBV28 with TRBJ1-2; no firm D call. There are 13 residues in the CDR3. Germline CDR1 is MDHEN and CDR2 is SYDVKM. V lost 3 bases, J lost 0 bases, and 5 bases lay in between. The CDR3 DNA reads TGTGCCAGCAGTTTCCGTGCTAACTATGGCTACACCTTC. It codes for CASSFRANYGYTF.

This clone was picked up one time. The J gene is TRBJ2-7, the V gene TRBV7-2; the D is unclear. V was clipped by 1 base and J by 3 bases, with 10 bases between them. The CDR3 covers 14 residues. Germline CDR1 SGHTA, CDR2 FQGNSA. The CDR3 is CASSLVGSNYEQYF. The CDR3 nucleotides read TGTGCCAGCAGCTTAGTGGGCTCGAACTACGAGCAGTACTTC.

The gene calls are TRBV2 and TRBJ1-1; perhaps TRBD1 as D (5 bases). CDR3 length: 16 amino acids. Trimming took off 4 bases at V and 0 bases at J, with 15 bases between the two ends. The germline V gene encodes CDR1 SNHLY and CDR2 FYNNEI. This chain's CDR3 is CASSGQSTLMNTEAFF. Here the CDR3 DNA reads TGTGCCAGCAGTGGACAGTCGACCCTCATGAACACTGAAGCTTTCTTT.

The chain joins TRBV4-2 to TRBJ1-5, with D possibly being TRBD1 (6 bases). V lost 0 bases and J 5 bases, leaving 11 bases between the germline ends. The CDR3 sequence is 15 residues long. CDR1 LGHNA and CDR2 YNFKEQ come from the germline V gene. DNA of the CDR3: TGTGCCAGCAGCCAAGATCCGGGGACATATCAGCCCCAGCATTTT. Translated: CASSQDPGTYQPQHF.

The V call is TRBV11-2, the J call TRBJ1-6; TRBD1 agrees at 7 bases. The V segment lost 2 bases and the J segment 7 bases; nucleotides outside the gene matches: 2. Per germline, CDR1 SGHAT and CDR2 FQNNGV. The CDR3 is 14 amino acids. CDR3 amino acids: CASSLLGGNSPLHF. DNA for the CDR3: TGTGCCAGCAGCTTACTAGGGGGCAATTCACCCCTCCACTTT. Supplemented by reference TRBV11-2 and TRBJ1-6, the full variable domain reads EAGVAQSPRYKIIEKRQSVAFWCNPISGHATLYWYQQILGQGPKLLIQFQNNGVVDDSQLPKDRFSAERLKGVDSTLKIQPAKLEDSAVYLCASSLLGGNSPLHFGNGTRLTVT.

V and J are TRBV18 and TRBJ1-2, with no clear D. V lost 3 bases, J lost 2 bases, and 10 bases lay in between. Per germline, CDR1 KGHSH and CDR2 LQKENI. The CDR3 runs to 14 residues. The CDR3 is CASSPVYSNYGYTF. As DNA, the CDR3 is TGTGCCAGCTCACCGGTGTATAGCAACTATGGCTACACCTTC. Drawing the rest from reference TRBV18 and TRBJ1-2, the complete variable domain is NAGVMQNPRHLVRRRGQEARLRCSPMKGHSHVYWYRQLPEEGLKFMVYLQKENIIDESGMPKERFSAEFPKEGPSILRIQQVVRGDSAAYFCASSPVYSNYGYTFGSGTRLTVV.

The chain uses TRBV24-1 and TRBJ2-1; D is unresolved. Trimming left V 0 bases short and J 0 bases short, with 8 bases between. From germline, CDR1 is KGHDR and CDR2 SFDVKD. The CDR3 sequence is 16 residues long. The CDR3 DNA follows: TGTGCCACCAGTGATTTGACGGCTAGCTCCTACAATGAGCAGTTCTTC. Encoded protein: CATSDLTASSYNEQFF.

This clone was seen only a few times. J is TRBJ1-2 and V is TRBV12-3 or TRBV12-4; TRBD1 agrees at 7 bases. CDR3 length: 13 amino acids. V trimming: 3 bases; J trimming: 8 bases; junction bases outside the gene matches: 6. The CDR3 sequence is CASSFSDRVGYTF. CDR3 in DNA: TGTGCCAGCAGTTTCTCCGACAGGGTAGGCTACACCTTC.

This chain joins TRBV28 and TRBJ1-2, with a tentative D call TRBD1 (5 bases). Trimming left V 2 bases short and J 10 bases short, with 14 bases between. Germline V gives CDR1 MDHEN, CDR2 SYDVKM. This CDR3 has 13 amino acids. The CDR3 spells CASSLQGFMDYTF. The CDR3 DNA is TGTGCCAGCAGTTTACAGGGTTTTATGGACTACACCTTC.

The chain employs TRBV13 and TRBJ1-2, with 12 bases identical to TRBD1. The trim removed 5 bases at V and 8 bases at J, leaving 6 bases unmatched. Germline V gives CDR1 PRHDT, CDR2 FYEKMQ (reference sequence). There are 14 residues in the CDR3. The CDR3 DNA reads TGTGCCAGCAGCACCACCGGGACAGGGGGCGGCTACACCTTC. Amino acid sequence: CASSTTGTGGGYTF.

The chain uses TRBV25-1 and TRBJ1-2; TRBD1 agrees at 9 bases. In germline, CDR1 is MGHDK, CDR2 SYGVNS. The CDR3 totals 13 residues. V dropped 6 bases and J dropped 4; count of bases not matched to a gene: 3. The CDR3, as DNA: TGTGCCAGCAGCGGGACAGGGCCCTATGGCTACACCTTC. This encodes CASSGTGPYGYTF.

The CDR3 sequence: CASRAGTLDQETQYF. CDR3 coding DNA: TGTGCCAGCAGAGCCGGGACACTAGACCAAGAGACCCAGTACTTC. V and J are TRBV2 and TRBJ2-5; possible D gene TRBD1, 6 bases. The V end lost 6 bases, the J end lost 0 bases, and 14 bases lay between the germline ends. This CDR3 is built from 15 residues. Germline assignment: CDR1 SNHLY and CDR2 FYNNEI.

This clone was observed a few times. CDR3 sequence: CASTAPDGGTGTGELFF. CDR3 bases: TGTGCCAGCACCGCCCCTGACGGAGGGACGGGCACCGGGGAGCTGTTTTTT. This chain uses TRBV28 with TRBJ2-2; D might be TRBD2 (6 bases). The V end was cut by 7 bases, the J end by 4 bases, with 22 bases between. The CDR3 has 17 residues. From germline, CDR1 is MDHEN and CDR2 SYDVKM.

This chain uses TRBV12-3 or TRBV12-4 with TRBJ2-5; TRBD2 agrees at 7 bases. This CDR3 has 13 residues. The trim removed 3 bases at V and 4 bases at J, leaving 2 bases unmatched. CDR3 in amino acids: CASSFGGIETQYF. The DNA of the CDR3 is TGTGCCAGCAGTTTCGGGGGGATAGAGACCCAGTACTTC.

This clone was detected only once. The chain carries TRBV2 and TRBJ1-2; D is perhaps TRBD1 (6 bases). V was shortened by 4 bases and J by 0 bases, with 12 bases between the two germline ends. Per the germline V gene, CDR1 is SNHLY and CDR2 is FYNNEI. This CDR3 contains 15 residues. The CDR3, as DNA: TGTGCCAGCAGTGTCCTGACAGGTTCTAACTATGGCTACACCTTC. This gives the protein CASSVLTGSNYGYTF.

The sample holds a few counts of this clone. The chain couples TRBV21-1 to TRBJ1-5. TRBV21-1 is designated a pseudogene. The CDR3 runs 16 residues. CDR3 protein: CASSKGSFGGNQPQHF. CDR3 sequence (DNA): TGTGCCAGCAGCAAAGGCAGTTTCGGGGGCAATCAGCCCCAGCATTTT.

The V gene is TRBV28, the J gene TRBJ1-2; 10 positions match TRBD1. The CDR3 extends over 16 amino acids. Trimming removed 10 bases from V and 1 base from J; junction bases left unmatched: 12. Per the germline V gene, CDR1 is MDHEN and CDR2 is SYDVKM. The CDR3 DNA follows: TGTGCCATCCACCGGACGGGGACAGGGGATAACTATGGCTACACCTTC. Its protein is CAIHRTGTGDNYGYTF.

The rearrangement links TRBV6-5 to TRBJ2-2; maybe TRBD1 (5 bases). V lost 6 bases and J lost 0, with 8 bases in between. Looked up from germline, CDR1 is MNHEY and CDR2 is SVGAGI. This CDR3 is built from 14 residues. CDR3 amino acids: CASRGRANTGELFF. In DNA form, the CDR3 reads TGTGCCAGCAGGGGCAGGGCGAACACCGGGGAGCTGTTTTTT.

This clone was found a few times. The chain has TRBV19 and TRBJ2-3; tentatively, D is TRBD2 (6 bases). This CDR3 has 15 residues. Trimming took 3 bases from V and 4 from J, leaving 14 bases between them. CDR1 LNHDA and CDR2 SQIVND come from the germline V gene (reference sequence). CDR3 protein: CASSIGGKGADTQYF. The DNA of the CDR3 is TGTGCCAGTAGTATCGGCGGGAAGGGCGCAGATACGCAGTATTTT. The variable domain in full, completed from reference TRBV19 and TRBJ2-3, reads DGGITQSPKYLFRKEGQNVTLSCEQNLNHDAMYWYRQDPGQGLRLIYYSQIVNDFQKGDIAEGYSVSREKKESFPLTVTSAQKNPTAFYLCASSIGGKGADTQYFGPGTRLTVL.

The J gene is TRBJ2-7, the V gene TRBV5-6; 8 bases map to TRBD2. CDR3 length: 13 residues. With 6 bases clipped from V and 1 base from J, the junction kept 3 bases outside the gene matches. CDR1 SGHDT and CDR2 YYEEEE come from the germline V gene. CDR3 residues: CASNREGSYEQYF. The CDR3 nucleotides are TGTGCCAGCAACCGGGAGGGGTCCTACGAGCAGTACTTC.

The J gene is TRBJ2-7, the V gene TRBV2; 10 nucleotides match TRBD1. The CDR3 has 14 amino acids. V lost 4 bases to trimming and J lost 4 bases; unmatched junction nucleotides: 4. The germline gives CDR1 SNHLY, CDR2 FYNNEI. The CDR3 spells CASSGGTGDYEQYF. Here the CDR3 DNA reads TGTGCCAGCAGTGGCGGGACAGGGGATTACGAGCAGTACTTC. Based on the CDR3 plus reference TRBV2 and TRBJ2-7, the full variable domain is EPEVTQTPSHQVTQMGQEVILRCVPISNHLYFYWYRQILGQKVEFLVSFYNNEISEKSEIFDDQFSVERPDGSNFTLKIRSTKLEDSAMYFCASSGGTGDYEQYFGPGTRLTVT.

In nucleotides, the CDR3 is TGTGCCAGCAGTGCTCGGGACTTCCAAGAGACCCAGTACTTC. Translated: CASSARDFQETQYF. J is TRBJ2-5 and V is TRBV27, with D perhaps TRBD2 (6 bases). Looked up from germline, CDR1 is MNHEY and CDR2 is SMNVEV (reference sequence). The CDR3 sequence is 14 residues long. The germline V and J ends were trimmed by 5 bases and 1 base, with 11 bases remaining between them.

The chain links TRBV7-9 to TRBJ2-2; D is possibly TRBD1 (7 bases). Germline loops: CDR1 SEHNR, CDR2 FQNEAQ (reference sequence). The CDR3 is 16 amino acids. The V and J ends lost 6 bases and 6 bases respectively, with 20 bases between them. Here the CDR3 reads CASSPRLGGRPGELFF. The CDR3 DNA follows: TGTGCCAGCAGTCCTAGACTAGGGGGCCGACCCGGGGAGCTGTTTTTT.

In the case of this clone: At the DNA level, this CDR3 is encoded by other sequences in the same sample as well. This rearrangement joins TRBV20-1 to TRBJ2-7, with 9 bases identical to TRBD2. J lost 1 base, V lost 3 bases, and 1 base had no gene match. In germline, CDR1 is DFQATT, CDR2 SNEGSKA (reference sequence). CDR3 length: 13 amino acids. CDR3 residues: CSASSGGSYEQYF. CDR3 nucleotides: TGCAGTGCTAGTAGCGGGGGTTCCTACGAGCAGTACTTC.

In its sample, this clone was seen a few times. The rearrangement joins TRBV28 to TRBJ2-7; D unresolved. Trimming removed 4 bases from V and 0 bases from J, with 13 bases in between. Germline V gene lookup returns CDR1 MDHEN and CDR2 SYDVKM. This CDR3 is 15 amino acids long. The CDR3 DNA sequence: TGTGCCAGCAGTTCTTCCCCTTCTTTCTCCTACGAGCAGTACTTC. Residues: CASSSSPSFSYEQYF.

This clone was counted only a few times. The chain uses TRBV29-1 and TRBJ2-1, with D hard to call. The CDR3 extends over 14 amino acids. Germline V lookup: CDR1 SQVTM, CDR2 ANQGSEA. V shed 3 bases and J shed 6 bases, with 15 bases lying between them. The CDR3 loop is CSVERGASLNEQFF. The CDR3 DNA reads TGCAGCGTTGAGCGCGGAGCCTCACTCAATGAGCAGTTCTTC.

This chain links TRBV28 with TRBJ1-6; D is unclear. CDR1 and CDR2 (germline): MDHEN, SYDVKM. The V gene lost 6 bases and the J gene lost 10 bases, with 16 bases spanning the gap. The CDR3 is 14 residues long. The CDR3 region has the DNA TGTGCCAGCAGAACGGGGAGGGTTTGGTCACCCCTCCACTTT. It yields the protein CASRTGRVWSPLHF.